This TCR beta chain appears in the sequencing data of a study of cytomegalovirus exposure and HLA in healthy donors. A multiplex PCR was run with 60 Vbeta primers and 13 Jbeta primers. TCRdb's copy holds only in-frame clones and misses some; the assay was immunoSEQ multiplex PCR. The table shows over 110,000 clones, with around 73% occurring only once. The CDR3 sequence is 16 residues long. V lost 6 bases, J lost 7 bases, and 13 bases stayed unmatched. Germline-derived CDR1 and CDR2 are MDHEN and SYDVKM. The clonotype originates from a female donor in good health and CMV-seronegative. The rearrangement links TRBV28 to TRBJ2-2; 8 nucleotides agree with TRBD1. The sequencing sample was made of PBMCs. Here the CDR3 reads CASSPTGQGSGGELFF. The CDR3 nucleotides are TGTGCCAGCAGCCCAACAGGACAGGGCTCCGGCGGGGAGCTGTTTTTT.